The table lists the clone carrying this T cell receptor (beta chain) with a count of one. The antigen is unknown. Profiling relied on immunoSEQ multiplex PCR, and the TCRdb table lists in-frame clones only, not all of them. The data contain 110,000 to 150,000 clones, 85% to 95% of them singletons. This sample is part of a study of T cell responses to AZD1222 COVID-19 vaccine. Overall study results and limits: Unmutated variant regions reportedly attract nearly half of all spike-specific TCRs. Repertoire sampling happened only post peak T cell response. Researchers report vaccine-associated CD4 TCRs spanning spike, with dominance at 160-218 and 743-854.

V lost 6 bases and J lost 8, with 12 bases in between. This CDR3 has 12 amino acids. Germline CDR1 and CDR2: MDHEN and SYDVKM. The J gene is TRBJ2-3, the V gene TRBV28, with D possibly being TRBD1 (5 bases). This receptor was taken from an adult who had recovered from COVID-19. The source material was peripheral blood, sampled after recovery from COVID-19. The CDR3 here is CASRPRRGTQYF. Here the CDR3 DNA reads TGTGCCAGCAGACCTAGAAGGGGTACGCAGTATTTT.